This TCR beta chain was identified in a study of cytomegalovirus exposure and HLA in healthy donors. Study-wide points: Rates of TCR association differed by HLA locus in a later analysis, with DRB1 highest and HLA-C lowest. Reportedly, TCR beta sequences accurately predicted HLA-A and HLA-B alleles in most subjects.

The length of the CDR3 is 17 residues. V was clipped by 3 bases and J by 0 bases, with 15 bases between them. Per germline, CDR1 MNHNS and CDR2 SASEGT. Primers for the PCR totalled 60 Vbeta and 13 Jbeta. Measured with immunoSEQ multiplex PCR; TCRdb has only the in-frame clones, and not every one. The sample includes 130,000 or so clones, roughly four fifths of them seen just once. This clone was found a few times. The target antigen is unknown. This chain connects TRBV6-1 to TRBJ1-5; D not resolved. The TCR was taken from a woman aged 40-49 years in good health and CMV-seronegative. Sequences were obtained from PBMCs. The DNA of the CDR3 is TGTGCCAGCAGTGATAGGGCAGGAGGAGCTAGCAATCAGCCCCAGCATTTT. Translation: CASSDRAGGASNQPQHF.